This T cell receptor (beta chain) was captured by sequencing in a study of CD8 T cells in ankylosing spondylitis. General observations from the study: In reactive arthritis synovial fluid and blood, some motif variants had been reported before. Ankylosing spondylitis blood appeared to be characterized by a TCR beta motif of about 8 highly homologous variants. Matched synovial fluid from ankylosing spondylitis patients was reported to be enriched for disease-linked clones. Within peripheral blood, clones linked to disease were CD8+ and relatively rare.

Germline V lookup: CDR1 KGHDR, CDR2 SFDVKD. The V and J ends lost 3 bases and 1 base, in that order; junction bases with no gene match: 11. This CDR3 region has 20 residues. A quantitative 5'-RACE method, one with molecular barcodes, was used to make TCR beta libraries. TCRdb analysed the 5' RACE reads with MiXCR anew, one entry per CDR3 protein. The table includes more than 600,000 distinct CDR3 sequences, 19% detected once. Turning to this clonotype: No antigen is known for it.

Sequencing was carried out using blood, either unsorted or a sorted T cell fraction (not recorded which). The rearrangement joins TRBV24-1 to TRBJ2-1, with 13 nucleotides matching TRBD2. This clonotype originated in a male donor with ankylosing spondylitis. Here the CDR3 reads CATSDPSGLAGSSSYNEQFF. The CDR3 coding sequence is TGTGCCACCAGTGATCCCTCGGGACTAGCGGGATCCTCGTCCTACAATGAGCAGTTCTTC.